The subject of this entry is one T cell receptor (beta chain). The antigen remains unidentified. With a J-beta primer mix and a sample-barcoded 5' primer, a second PCR ran about 6 to 11 cycles. The authors tagged each cDNA molecule using a template-switch adaptor with 12 random nucleotides. Every sample gave at least 3 million paired-end reads containing CDR3. TCRdb re-analysed the 5' RACE reads in MiXCR, keeping a single row per CDR3 protein. This repertoire shows approximately 690,000 distinct CDR3 sequences, roughly three fifths found once; its top ten account for approximately 40%. Caucasian, healthy and from Russia, the donors were aged between roughly 6 and 95. The data belong to a study of blood T cells in healthy people across ages. Broader study findings: Observed TCR beta diversity showed a strong correlation with the percentage of naive T cells as measured by flow cytometry.

The sequence came from a man aged 55 to 69 in good health. Sequencing used blood.

The chain's CDR3 is CASRSDREGNEQYF. The CDR3 region has the DNA TGTGCCAGCAGATCGGACAGGGAAGGAAACGAGCAGTACTTC. This chain connects TRBV12-3 or TRBV12-4 to TRBJ2-7, with 8 bases matching TRBD1. The CDR3 runs 14 residues. The junction had 9 bases not matched to a gene; V was cut back by 6 bases and J by 5 bases.